Below, 18 T cell receptor beta chains from the same sample are listed, as sequenced in a study of persistence of HIV-infected CD4 T cells. The immunoSEQ assay was version 4, run in survey mode. This table comes from immunoSEQ multiplex PCR, and its TCRdb copy is limited to in-frame clones, with some not included. The sample records tens of thousands of clones, roughly 82% being singletons. Stimulation used 8 to 10 ug/mL lysate from CMV-infected fibroblasts. Sorted nonresponding memory CD4+ T cells were CD40L-negative, CD69-negative, CD45RO-high. These TCRs are of unknown antigen specificity. This sample comprised CD4+ T cells sorted from PBMCs after roughly 18-hour stimulation, obtained from a patient who received antiretroviral therapy. The receptor set was obtained from an adult woman with HIV who was CMV-seropositive.

This clone has only a few counts. The chain recombines TRBV5-4 with TRBJ1-6; D gene uncertain. With 2 bases removed from V and 7 bases from J, the gap between germline ends came to 7 bases. This CDR3 region has 13 residues. The germline V gene encodes CDR1 SGHNT and CDR2 YYREEE (reference sequence). CDR3 residues: CASSFSENSPLHF. The CDR3 region has the DNA TGTGCCAGCAGCTTCTCAGAGAATTCACCCCTCCACTTT.

The genes are TRBV5-1 and TRBJ2-1, with D perhaps TRBD2 (5 bases). CDR1 and CDR2 (germline): SGHRS, YFSETQ. Trimming removed 1 base from V and 2 bases from J, with 10 bases in between. The CDR3 loop spans 15 amino acids. The chain's CDR3 is CASSLIREPYNEQFF. In DNA form, the CDR3 reads TGCGCCAGCAGCTTGATAAGGGAGCCCTACAATGAGCAGTTCTTC. The variable domain in full, completed from reference TRBV5-1 and TRBJ2-1, reads KAGVTQTPRYLIKTRGQQVTLSCSPISGHRSVSWYQQTPGQGLQFLFEYFSETQRNKGNFPGRFSGRQFSNSRSEMNVSTLELGDSALYLCASSLIREPYNEQFFGPGTRLTVL.

The chain is built from TRBV11-3 and TRBJ2-1; TRBD1 matches at 8 bases. With 5 bases clipped from V and 3 bases from J, the junction kept 6 bases outside the gene matches. The CDR3 length is 15 residues. Germline values: CDR1 SGHNT, CDR2 YENEEA. CDR3 DNA sequence: TGTGCCAGCAGCCCCCCCGGGACAGGCTACAATGAGCAGTTCTTC. It specifies CASSPPGTGYNEQFF.

The V gene is TRBV6-1, the J gene TRBJ2-4; weak D call: TRBD1 (6 bases). V dropped 2 bases and J dropped 11 bases, with 13 bases sitting between them. The CDR3 consists of 13 residues. Germline assignment: CDR1 MNHNS and CDR2 SASEGT. CDR3 in DNA: TGTGCCAGCAGTGAATCGGACAGTAGACTTCAGTACTTC. This codes for CASSESDSRLQYF.

The V gene is TRBV7-9, the J gene TRBJ1-2; D remains ambiguous. CDR1 SEHNR and CDR2 FQNEAQ come from the germline V gene (reference sequence). V gave up 2 bases and J gave up 2 bases, with 12 bases separating them. The CDR3 has 15 residues. This chain's CDR3 is CASSLMGGMNYGYTF. CDR3 coding DNA: TGTGCCAGCAGCTTAATGGGAGGGATGAACTATGGCTACACCTTC.

The chain combines TRBV3-1 (or the pseudogene TRBV3-2) with TRBJ2-7, with TRBD1 matching over 7 bases. In germline, CDR1 is LGHDT, CDR2 YNNKEL (reference sequence). The trim removed 4 bases at V and 3 bases at J, leaving 6 bases unmatched. The CDR3 loop spans 14 amino acids. CDR3 in amino acids: CASSRQQGFYEQYF. In DNA, the CDR3 is TGTGCCAGCAGCCGCCAACAGGGGTTCTACGAGCAGTACTTC.

This clone turned up a few times. The gene calls are TRBV7-2 and TRBJ1-2; no definite D call. This CDR3 spans 14 amino acids. Germline V gene lookup returns CDR1 SGHTA and CDR2 FQGNSA. V lost 2 bases, J lost 7 bases, and 14 bases lay in between. Written as DNA, the CDR3 is TGTGCCAGCAGCTTAAGTGACAATCTCGGTGGCTACACCTTC. Translating gives CASSLSDNLGGYTF.

This clone was picked up one time. The chain recombines TRBV28 with TRBJ2-7; D gene unclear. V was trimmed by 3 bases and J by 6 bases, leaving 12 bases between them. The CDR3 loop spans 13 amino acids. Germline V gives CDR1 MDHEN, CDR2 SYDVKM. The CDR3 bases are TGTGCCAGCAGTTTGGCCTATTTCGGCGAGCAGTACTTC. Protein sequence: CASSLAYFGEQYF.

The chain couples TRBV28 to TRBJ2-5; TRBD1 matches at 9 bases. This CDR3 comprises 15 residues. With 6 bases clipped from V and 1 base from J, the junction kept 6 bases outside the gene matches. From germline, CDR1 is MDHEN and CDR2 SYDVKM. CDR3 coding DNA: TGTGCCAGCAGGCCGGACAGGGGAACCCAAGAGACCCAGTACTTC. Protein: CASRPDRGTQETQYF. The full variable domain, its missing parts supplied by reference TRBV28 and TRBJ2-5, is DVKVTQSSRYLVKRTGEKVFLECVQDMDHENMFWYRQDPGLGLRLIYFSYDVKMKEKGDIPEGYSVSREKKERFSLILESASTNQTSMYLCASRPDRGTQETQYFGPGTRLLVL.

The chain links TRBV11-3 to TRBJ1-1, with D unresolved. Germline V gene sequence: CDR1 SGHNT, CDR2 YENEEA. The CDR3 length is 14 residues. V lost 1 base and J 0 bases, leaving 6 bases between the germline ends. The chain's CDR3 is CASSLGTLNTEAFF. In DNA form, the CDR3 reads TGTGCCAGCAGCTTAGGTACTTTGAACACTGAAGCTTTCTTT. Complete variable domain (other parts from reference TRBV11-3 and TRBJ1-1): EAGVVQSPRYKIIEKKQPVAFWCNPISGHNTLYWYLQNLGQGPELLIRYENEEAVDDSQLPKDRFSAERLKGVDSTLKIQPAELGDSAVYLCASSLGTLNTEAFFGQGTRLTVV.

This clone was recorded a few times. V and J are TRBV6-1 and TRBJ2-1; D ambiguous. V gave up 6 bases and J gave up 1 base, with 7 bases separating them. Germline lookup yields CDR1 MNHNS and CDR2 SASEGT. The CDR3 totals 13 residues. In DNA form, the CDR3 reads TGTGCCAGCAGACGGACGTCCTACAATGAGCAGTTCTTC. This sequence encodes CASRRTSYNEQFF.

The rearrangement joins TRBV24-1 to TRBJ2-2; 8 nucleotides match TRBD2. CDR3 length equals 22 residues. Germline loops: CDR1 KGHDR, CDR2 SFDVKD. V lost 1 base, J lost 2 bases, and 20 bases stayed unmatched. CDR3 region: CATSDFRSVVAGPRGNTGELFF. CDR3 DNA sequence: TGTGCCACCAGTGATTTCCGTAGTGTGGTAGCGGGACCTCGGGGTAACACCGGGGAGCTGTTTTTT.

The genes are TRBV18 and TRBJ1-1, with D tentatively TRBD1 (5 bases). Trimming left V 2 bases short and J 1 base short, with 11 bases between. Germline CDR1 KGHSH, CDR2 LQKENI. The CDR3 covers 15 residues. The CDR3 protein is CASSPSRQSNTEAFF. The CDR3 coding sequence is TGTGCCAGCTCACCAAGTAGACAGTCGAACACTGAAGCTTTCTTT.

This chain joins TRBV28 and TRBJ1-5, with D unresolved. This CDR3 comprises 11 residues. The germline CDR1 and CDR2 sequences are MDHEN and SYDVKM. The V end lost 3 bases, the J end lost 8 bases, and 5 bases lay between the germline ends. The CDR3 loop is CASSLGEPQHF. CDR3 DNA sequence: TGTGCCAGCAGTTTGGGAGAGCCCCAGCATTTT.

The chain combines TRBV15 with TRBJ2-5, with 13 bases lining up with TRBD2. Trimming took 0 bases from V and 11 from J; bases not matched to a gene: 12. The length of the CDR3 is 17 residues. Per the germline V gene, CDR1 is LNHNV and CDR2 is YYDKDF (reference sequence). The CDR3 bases are TGTGCCACCAGCAGAGATCGGGATGGACTAGCGGGAGTCGGGCAGTACTTC. Residues: CATSRDRDGLAGVGQYF. Using reference TRBV15 and TRBJ2-5 for the parts outside the CDR3, the full variable domain is DAMVIQNPRYQVTQFGKPVTLSCSQTLNHNVMYWYQQKSSQAPKLLFHYYDKDFNNEADTPDNFQSRRPNTSFCFLDIRSPGLGDTAMYLCATSRDRDGLAGVGQYFGPGTRLLVL.

By share, this clone ranks as medium-sized. V is TRBV2 and J is TRBJ1-5; D ambiguous. Germline lookup yields CDR1 SNHLY and CDR2 FYNNEI. V shed 6 bases and J shed 6 bases, with 6 bases lying between them. CDR3 length equals 11 residues. The CDR3 here is CASRLGQPQHF. CDR3 in DNA: TGTGCCAGCAGACTAGGTCAGCCCCAGCATTTT.

V is TRBV5-1 and J is TRBJ2-7; D is possibly TRBD1 or TRBD2 (6 bases each). CDR1 is SGHRS, CDR2 YFSETQ, per germline. Trimming stripped 3 bases from V and 0 bases from J, with 13 bases between. This CDR3 comprises 15 residues. This CDR3 reads CASSSLGGFSYEQYF. The CDR3 nucleotides are TGCGCCAGCAGCTCCCTGGGGGGCTTCTCCTACGAGCAGTACTTC.

The chain employs TRBV5-4 and TRBJ1-2; 12 nucleotides match TRBD1. Germline CDR1 SGHNT, CDR2 YYREEE (reference sequence). J was trimmed by 4 bases and V by 0 bases; bases with no gene match: 1. The CDR3 is 15 amino acids. This CDR3 is CASSLGDRGLYGYTF. The CDR3 DNA is TGTGCCAGCAGCTTGGGGGACAGGGGGCTCTATGGCTACACCTTC.